These T cell receptor beta chains were read from a single sample in a study of shared clonotypes between healthy human individuals. Data came from immunoSEQ multiplex PCR; TCRdb stores just in-frame clones and leaves some out. The table includes over a million clones, around 98.5% detected once. Sequences were obtained from naive CD4+ T cells sorted from blood. The receptors originated from a man aged 30 to 39 in good health. Each CDR3 is given with its conserved first and last residue. A D gene is named only where the DNA matches it firmly. Rows give clone size only sometimes, using once, few, many, or a class for an expanded clone.

TRBJ1-1 | . | TRBV18 | . | CASSSGGPDTEAFF | TGTGCCAGTTCCTCGGGGGGGCCGGACACTGAAGCTTTCTTT
TRBJ1-5 | . | TRBV29-1 | once | CSVVAGLNQPQHF | TGCAGCGTTGTCGCCGGTCTCAATCAGCCCCAGCATTTT
TRBJ2-7 | TRBD2 | TRBV10-3 | . | CAIRGREGLSYEQYF | TGTGCCATCAGGGGGCGGGAGGGCCTCTCCTACGAGCAGTACTTC
TRBJ2-3 | . | TRBV18 | . | CASSPVDLLGSDTQYF | TGTGCCAGCTCACCGGTGGACTTGCTGGGGTCAGATACGCAGTATTTT
TRBJ2-2 | TRBD2 | TRBV11-3 | . | CASSPGRWGGENTGELFF | TGTGCCAGCAGCCCTGGCAGATGGGGGGGTGAGAACACCGGGGAGCTGTTTTTT
TRBJ2-1 | . | TRBV9 | . | CASSVAFTYNEQFF | TGTGCCAGCAGCGTTGCCTTCACCTACAATGAGCAGTTCTTC
TRBJ2-7 | TRBD2 | TRBV25-1 | . | CASSVASGRSYEQYF | TGTGCCAGCAGCGTAGCTAGCGGGAGATCCTACGAGCAGTACTTC
TRBJ2-3 | TRBD1 | TRBV7-9 | . | CASSTLGQGPTDTQYF | TGTGCCAGCAGCACCCTTGGACAGGGGCCCACAGATACGCAGTATTTT
TRBJ1-2 | . | TRBV30 | . | CAWSGGLETNYGYTF | TGTGCCTGGAGTGGGGGACTGGAGACTAACTATGGCTACACCTTC
TRBJ2-1 | . | TRBV7-9 | . | CASSLAEYNEQFF | TGTGCCAGCAGCTTAGCGGAATACAATGAGCAGTTCTTC